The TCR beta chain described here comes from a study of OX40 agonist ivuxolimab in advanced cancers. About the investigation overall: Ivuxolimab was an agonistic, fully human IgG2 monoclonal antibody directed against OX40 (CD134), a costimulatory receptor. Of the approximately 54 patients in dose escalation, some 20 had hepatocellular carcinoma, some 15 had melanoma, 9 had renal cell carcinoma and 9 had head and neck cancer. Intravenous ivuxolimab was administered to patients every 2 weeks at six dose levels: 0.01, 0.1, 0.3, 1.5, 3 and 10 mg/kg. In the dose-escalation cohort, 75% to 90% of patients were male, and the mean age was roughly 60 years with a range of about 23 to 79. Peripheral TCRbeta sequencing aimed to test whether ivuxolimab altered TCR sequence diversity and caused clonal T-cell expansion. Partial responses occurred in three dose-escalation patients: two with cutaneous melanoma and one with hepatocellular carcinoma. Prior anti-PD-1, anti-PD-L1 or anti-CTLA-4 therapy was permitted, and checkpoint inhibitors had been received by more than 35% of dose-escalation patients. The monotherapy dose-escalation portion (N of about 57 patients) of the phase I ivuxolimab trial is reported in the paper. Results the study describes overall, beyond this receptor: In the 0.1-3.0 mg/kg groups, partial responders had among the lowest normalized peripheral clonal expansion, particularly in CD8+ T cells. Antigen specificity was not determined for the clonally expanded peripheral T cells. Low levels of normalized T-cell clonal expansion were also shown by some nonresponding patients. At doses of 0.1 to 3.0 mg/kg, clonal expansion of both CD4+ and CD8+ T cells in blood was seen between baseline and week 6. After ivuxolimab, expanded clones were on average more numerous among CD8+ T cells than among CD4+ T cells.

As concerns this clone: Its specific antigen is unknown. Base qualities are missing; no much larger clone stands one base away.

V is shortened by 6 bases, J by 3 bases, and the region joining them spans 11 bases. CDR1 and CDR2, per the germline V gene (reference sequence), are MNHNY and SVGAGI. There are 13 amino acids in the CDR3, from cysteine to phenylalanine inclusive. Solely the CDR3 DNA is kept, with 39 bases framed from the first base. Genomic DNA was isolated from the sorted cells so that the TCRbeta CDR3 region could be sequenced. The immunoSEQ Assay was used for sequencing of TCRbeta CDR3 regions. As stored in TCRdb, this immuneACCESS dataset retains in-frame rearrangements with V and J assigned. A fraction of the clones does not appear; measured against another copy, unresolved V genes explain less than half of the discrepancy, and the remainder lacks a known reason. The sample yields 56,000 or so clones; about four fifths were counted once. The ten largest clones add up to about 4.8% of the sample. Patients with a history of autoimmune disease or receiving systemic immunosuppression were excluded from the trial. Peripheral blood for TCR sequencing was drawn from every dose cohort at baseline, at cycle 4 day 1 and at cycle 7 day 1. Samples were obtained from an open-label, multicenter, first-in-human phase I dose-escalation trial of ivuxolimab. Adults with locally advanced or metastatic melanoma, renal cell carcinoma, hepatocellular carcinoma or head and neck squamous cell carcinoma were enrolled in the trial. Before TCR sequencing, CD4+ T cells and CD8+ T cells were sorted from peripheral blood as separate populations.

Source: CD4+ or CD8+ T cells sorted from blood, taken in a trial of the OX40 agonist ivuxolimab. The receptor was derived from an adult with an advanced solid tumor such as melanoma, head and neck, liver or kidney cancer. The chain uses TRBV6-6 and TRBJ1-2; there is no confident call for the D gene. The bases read TGTGCCAGCAGGACTATTGAGGACTATGGCTACACCTTC. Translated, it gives CASRTIEDYGYTF.